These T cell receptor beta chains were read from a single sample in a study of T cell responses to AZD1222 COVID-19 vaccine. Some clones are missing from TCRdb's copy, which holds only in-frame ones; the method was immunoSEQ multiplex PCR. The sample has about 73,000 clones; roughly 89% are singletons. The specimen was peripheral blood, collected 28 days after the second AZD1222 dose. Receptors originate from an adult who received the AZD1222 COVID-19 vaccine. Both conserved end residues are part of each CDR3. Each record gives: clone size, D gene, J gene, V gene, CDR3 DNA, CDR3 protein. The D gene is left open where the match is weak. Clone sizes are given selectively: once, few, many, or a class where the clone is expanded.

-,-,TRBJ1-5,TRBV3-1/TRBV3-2,TGTGCCAGCAGCCCGTCGGCCGGCAGGGGAATTTTCGATAGGCAGCCCCAGCATTTT,CASSPSAGRGIFDRQPQHF
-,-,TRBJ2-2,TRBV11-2,TGTGCCAGCAGCCAGGGGGCGGGGGGCCACACCGGGGAGCTGTTTTTT,CASSQGAGGHTGELFF
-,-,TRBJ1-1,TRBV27,TGTGCCAGCAGTAGGGTCCCTCGCGCGGGAAAAAACACTGAAGCTTTCTTT,CASSRVPRAGKNTEAFF
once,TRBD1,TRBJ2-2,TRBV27,TGTGCCAGCAGTTTCCTGAGACAGGGTGGAACCGGGGAGCTGTTTTTT,CASSFLRQGGTGELFF
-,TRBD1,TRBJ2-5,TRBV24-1,TGTGCCACCAGTGAACCGACAGGGATCCAAGAGACCCAGTACTTC,CATSEPTGIQETQYF
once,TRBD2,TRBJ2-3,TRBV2,TGTGCCAGCAGTAACGTTGCCTTAACTAGCGGGAACCAGTATTTT,CASSNVALTSGNQYF
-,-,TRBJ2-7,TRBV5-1,TGCGCCAGCAGCTTGGGGTGGTCCTACGAGCAGTACTTC,CASSLGWSYEQYF
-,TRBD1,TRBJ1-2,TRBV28,TGTGCCACCATCCAGGGGGTTAGGTTTGGCTACACCTTC,CATIQGVRFGYTF
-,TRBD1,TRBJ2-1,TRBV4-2,TGTGCCAGCAGCCAACCGACAGGGGGCTCTGGGGAGCAGTTCTTC,CASSQPTGGSGEQFF
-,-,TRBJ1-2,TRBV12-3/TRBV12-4,TGTGCCAGCACCCGGCGACAGAACTATGGCTACACCTTC,CASTRRQNYGYTF
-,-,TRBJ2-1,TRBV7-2,TGTGCCAGCAGCCGGGCAGGGGCCGGGACTCCCCTTATTGAGCAGTTCTTC,CASSRAGAGTPLIEQFF
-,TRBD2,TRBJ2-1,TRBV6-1,TGTGCCAGCAGTGGCGGGGGGCGCGGGAGTGATAGCTCCTACAATGAGCAGTTCTTC,CASSGGGRGSDSSYNEQFF
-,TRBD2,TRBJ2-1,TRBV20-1,TGCAGTGCTAGTAGCGGGAGGGCCTTTTACAATGAGCAGTTCTTC,CSASSGRAFYNEQFF
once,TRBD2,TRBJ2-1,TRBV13,TGTGCCAGCAGCTCCCTAGATAGCGGGAACTACAATGAGCAGTTCTTC,CASSSLDSGNYNEQFF
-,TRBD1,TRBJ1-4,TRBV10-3,TGTGCCATCAGTGAGGACAGGGCCAAACTGTTTTTT,CAISEDRAKLFF
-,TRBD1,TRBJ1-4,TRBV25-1,TGTGCCAGCAGTGTGGGGACAGGGGGTGAAAAACTGTTTTTT,CASSVGTGGEKLFF
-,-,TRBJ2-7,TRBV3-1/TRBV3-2,TGTGCCAGCAGCCAGGGCGTCTACGAGCAGTACTTC,CASSQGVYEQYF
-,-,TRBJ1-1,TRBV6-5,TGTGCCAGCAGTTACTCTGGATCGAACACTGAAGCTTTCTTT,CASSYSGSNTEAFF
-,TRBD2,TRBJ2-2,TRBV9,TGTGCCAGCAGCACCGGAGGGAGGGGAAACACCGGGGAGCTGTTTTTT,CASSTGGRGNTGELFF
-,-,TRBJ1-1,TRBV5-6,TGTGCCAGCAGCCCGCTCATCCCGAACACTGAAGCTTTCTTT,CASSPLIPNTEAFF
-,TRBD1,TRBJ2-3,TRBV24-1,TGTGCCACCAGTGACCCGACAGGGGGCACAGATACGCAGTATTTT,CATSDPTGGTDTQYF
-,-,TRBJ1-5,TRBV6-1,TGTGCCAGCAGTGAATCCAGGGTTAACGAGCCCCAGCATTTT,CASSESRVNEPQHF
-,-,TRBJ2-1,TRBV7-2,TGTGCCAGCAGCTTAGCGGCTCAACCATACTACAATGAGCAGTTCTTC,CASSLAAQPYYNEQFF
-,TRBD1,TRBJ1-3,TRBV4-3,TGCGCCAGCAGCCAAGATTGGGGGACAGGCAATGGAAACACCATATATTTT,CASSQDWGTGNGNTIYF
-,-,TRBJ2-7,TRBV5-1,TGCGCCAGCAGTTCGGGACACTCCTACGAGCAGTACTTC,CASSSGHSYEQYF
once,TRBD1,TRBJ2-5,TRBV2,TGTGCCAGCAGTGAGAGGGGGCTTGAGACCCAGTACTTC,CASSERGLETQYF
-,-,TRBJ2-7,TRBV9,TGTGCCAGCAGCGTAGCCTATGGGACCTACGAGCAGTACTTC,CASSVAYGTYEQYF
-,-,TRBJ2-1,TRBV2,TGTGCCAGCAGTTTGACTCCCGGTCCTTACAATGAGCAGTTCTTC,CASSLTPGPYNEQFF
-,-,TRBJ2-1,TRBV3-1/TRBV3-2,TGTGCCAGCAGCCAATGGGTTAATGAGCAGTTCTTC,CASSQWVNEQFF
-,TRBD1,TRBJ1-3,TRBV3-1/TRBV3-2,TGTGCCAGCAGCCAAACAGGGGATCCTGGAAACACCATATATTTT,CASSQTGDPGNTIYF
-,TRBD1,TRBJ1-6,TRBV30,TGTGCCTGGAGACCGACAGGGAGCTCCTATAATTCACCCCTCCACTTT,CAWRPTGSSYNSPLHF
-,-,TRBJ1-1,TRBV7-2,TGTGCCAGCAGCACATACAGGGAGGGCACTGAAGCTTTCTTT,CASSTYREGTEAFF
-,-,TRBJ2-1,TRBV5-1,TGCGCCAGCAGCAATCACCGGCGGTATGAGCAGTTCTTC,CASSNHRRYEQFF
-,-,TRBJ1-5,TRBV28,TGTGCCAGCAGTCTCGCCCCGTCGGGGGATCAGCCCCAGCATTTT,CASSLAPSGDQPQHF
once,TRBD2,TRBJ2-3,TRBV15,TGTGCCACCGCCACGGGGGGGAACACAGATACGCAGTATTTT,CATATGGNTDTQYF
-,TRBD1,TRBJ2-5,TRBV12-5,TGTGCTAGTGCCCCACGGACAGGGCTTCAAGAGACCCAGTACTTC,CASAPRTGLQETQYF
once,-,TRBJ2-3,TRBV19,TGTGCCAGCAGGAGGGGTCAGACCACAGATACGCAGTATTTT,CASRRGQTTDTQYF